Listed here is a single T cell receptor beta chain. This clone was picked up a small number of times. What this receptor recognizes is not known. No much larger clonotype is one base removed from it; base qualities were not supplied. The High Capacity cDNA Reverse Transcription Kit was used to reverse transcribe all of the isolated RNA, meaning that expressed TCRB transcripts were what got sequenced. Deep immunoSEQ sequencing was applied to naive, central memory and regulatory T cell samples, giving an average of around 4 million total reads per sample. After sorted cells were lysed in RLT buffer, RNA was extracted with DNase-treated RNeasy Micro or Mini kits, with the choice depending on cell number. To prevent cross-contamination, each cell subset was processed individually, whereas patient and healthy donor samples were processed jointly. TCRB sequences were amplified from cDNA with the immunoSEQ multiplex PCR, producing 87-bp fragments spanning the CDR3 region. Sequencing of the amplicons was performed on the Illumina HiSeq platform. Per the authors' processing: Synthetic template baselines were used to correct PCR bias computationally, reads within Hamming distance 2 were collapsed together, and singletons that could not be merged were discarded. Reads were aligned to IMGT to assign V, D and J genes, CDR3 length, and insertions or deletions at six rearrangement sites. Within each subset, clonotype counts were normalized to the number of sorted cells before true diversity and Gini coefficients were calculated with the tcR R package. Repertoire sharing was quantified using the overlap coefficient calculated on TCRB nucleotide sequences. Out-of-frame TCRB sequences from naive cells were analyzed as a proxy for the pre-selection repertoire. The table comes from immuneACCESS by way of TCRdb, which keeps in-frame sequences with V and J called. Part of the clones is missing from these tables; in studies checked, under half for an unresolved V gene and the rest for unknown reasons. The V and J calls and the clone size are those of that table, but D and trimming were determined from the DNA. The sample table holds about 710,000 clones, of which around 15% were seen once. The ten largest clones capture approximately 0.039% of the sample.

Each donor gave one peripheral blood draw, averaging about 120 mL, which was collected into heparinised tubes. A BD FACSAria II was used to sort naive, central memory, regulatory and stem cell-like memory CD4+ T cells with a panel that included CD45RO, CCR7, CD25, CD127, CD95 and CD27. Purity was above 95% for every sorted population. PBMCs were isolated right away by Lymphoprep density gradient centrifugation and were stained directly, without culture. To minimize batch effects, samples were stained and sorted in pairs, one healthy donor with one patient per experiment. At the junction V is shortened by 5 bases and J by 7 bases, with 8 bases in between. Spanning cysteine to phenylalanine, the CDR3 consists of 12 amino acids. Only CDR3 DNA is held: 36 bases, read in frame from base 1. The germline V gene provides CDR1 SGHTA and CDR2 FQGTGA. This record comes from a study of beta chain features in type 1 diabetes (dated by TCRdb to the late 2010s). About the full investigation: Patients and healthy donors did not differ in mean age, gender distribution, total cell number or subset yield. In the study, recently diagnosed type 1 diabetes patients and matched healthy donors were compared on the TCRB repertoires of their sorted circulating CD4+ T cell subsets. A total of 85 million to 140 million sorted cells were examined across all samples, and the number of cells per subset was strongly correlated with RNA yield. Whereas all 30 or so donors provided naive and central memory subsets, regulatory and stem cell-like memory subsets were isolated from just 8 patients and about 8 healthy donors. General findings and caveats noted by the study authors: Naive, central memory and regulatory TCRB repertoires appeared more similar among patients than among healthy donors. Fewer insertions and more nucleotide deletions at VDJ recombination sites were observed in patients with type 1 diabetes, implying thymic rearrangement abnormalities. Because cDNA rather than genomic DNA was sequenced, highly expressing activated cells could have been over-represented, although no difference in activation and CD3 levels was found between groups. In all four CD4+ subsets, TCRB CDR3 length was moderately but significantly shorter in type 1 diabetes patients. Only small numbers of individuals were included in the HLA sub-analyses, which left unresolved whether HLA type had any influence on TCRB rearrangement. Shorter templates might have been favored by PCR, but patient and control samples were amplified and corrected together, so both groups would have been affected equally by any skew.

Input material: naive CD4+ T cells from blood. The sample's cell subset or site label, in plain terms: true naive CD4+ T cells. The chain was built from TRBV7-3 and TRBJ2-2, with no confident D gene call. This clonotype was obtained from a man younger than 30 with type 1 diabetes. The DNA is as follows: TGTGCCAGCAGCCCCCTAGGCGGGGAGCTGTTTTTT. The resulting protein is CASSPLGGELFF.